This entry concerns a single T cell receptor (beta chain). Using immunoSEQ multiplex PCR, the repertoire was profiled, and TCRdb retains in-frame clones only, with some absent. The data hold approximately 69,000 clones, with over 75% observed a single time. The data were taken from a study of technical replicates of blood from a handful of donors. In germline, CDR1 is LGHNT, CDR2 FRNRAP. There are 14 residues in the CDR3. Between the trimmed V and J ends, which lost 7 bases and 2 bases, there was a span of 14 bases. The chain is built from TRBV12-5 and TRBJ1-1, with D maybe TRBD1 (5 bases). The receptor was derived from a human donor in good health. Some clones in this sample may be carry-over from other donors' samples. Specimen: PBMCs. CDR3 nucleotides: TGTGCTAGTGCCCGGGGAGGGGAAAACACTGAAGCTTTCTTT. It codes for CASARGGENTEAFF.